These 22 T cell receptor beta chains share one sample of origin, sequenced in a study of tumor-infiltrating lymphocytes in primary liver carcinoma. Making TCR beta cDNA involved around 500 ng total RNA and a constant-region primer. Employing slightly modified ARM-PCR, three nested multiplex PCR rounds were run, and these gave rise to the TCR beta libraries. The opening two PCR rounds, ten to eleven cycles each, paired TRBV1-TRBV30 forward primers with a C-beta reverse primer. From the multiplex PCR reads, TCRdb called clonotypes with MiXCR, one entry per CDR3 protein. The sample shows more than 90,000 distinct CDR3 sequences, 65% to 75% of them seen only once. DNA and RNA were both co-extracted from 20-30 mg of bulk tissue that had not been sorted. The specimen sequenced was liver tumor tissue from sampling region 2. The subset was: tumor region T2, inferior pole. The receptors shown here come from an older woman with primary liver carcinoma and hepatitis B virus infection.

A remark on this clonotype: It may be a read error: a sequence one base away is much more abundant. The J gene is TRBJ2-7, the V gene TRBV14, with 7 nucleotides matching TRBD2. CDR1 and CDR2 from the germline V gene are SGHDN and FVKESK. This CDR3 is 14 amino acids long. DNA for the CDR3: TGTGCCAGCAGCCCAGGCGGGGGAACCTACAAGCAGTACTTC. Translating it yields CASSPGGGTYKQYF. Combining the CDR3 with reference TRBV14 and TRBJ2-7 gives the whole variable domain EAGVTQFPSHSVIEKGQTVTLRCDPISGHDNLYWYRRVMGKEIKFLLHFVKESKQDESGMPNNRFLAERTGGTYSTLKVQPAELEDSGVYFCASSPGGGTYKQYFGPGTRLTVT.

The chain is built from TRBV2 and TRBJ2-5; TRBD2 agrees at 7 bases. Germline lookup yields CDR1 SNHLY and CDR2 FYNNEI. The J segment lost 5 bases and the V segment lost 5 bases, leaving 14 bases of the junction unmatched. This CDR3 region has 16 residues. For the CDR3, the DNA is TGTGCCAGCAGTAGTCCCGGGAGGACTACGAGGGAGACCCAGTACTTC. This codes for CASSSPGRTTRETQYF.

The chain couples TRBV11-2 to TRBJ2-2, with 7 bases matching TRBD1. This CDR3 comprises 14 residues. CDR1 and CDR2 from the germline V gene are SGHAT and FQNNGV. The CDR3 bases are TGTACCAAAACAGAACAGGGGATCACCGGGGAGCTGTTTTTT. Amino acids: CTKTEQGITGELFF.

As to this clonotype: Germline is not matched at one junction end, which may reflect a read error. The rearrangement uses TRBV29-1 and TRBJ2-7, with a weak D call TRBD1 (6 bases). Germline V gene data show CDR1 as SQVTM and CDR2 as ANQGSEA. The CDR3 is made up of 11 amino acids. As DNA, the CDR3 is TGTAGCGTGGGGGCCACCTACGGGCAGTACTTC. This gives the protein CSVGATYGQYF.

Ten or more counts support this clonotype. CDR3: CASSLGGGEQYF. As DNA, the CDR3 is TGCGCCAGCAGCTTGGGGGGGGGCGAGCAGTACTTC. The chain joins TRBV5-1 to TRBJ2-7; 7 bases are a match to TRBD2. The V segment lost 0 bases and the J segment 6 bases; nucleotides outside the gene matches: 0. Germline V gene data show CDR1 as SGHRS and CDR2 as YFSETQ. This CDR3 spans 12 amino acids.

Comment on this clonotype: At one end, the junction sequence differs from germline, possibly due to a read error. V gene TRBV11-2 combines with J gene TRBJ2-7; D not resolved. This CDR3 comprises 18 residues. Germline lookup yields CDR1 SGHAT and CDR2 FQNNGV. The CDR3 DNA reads TGTGCCAGCAGATTAGATTGGGTCAGTCTAACGGGTCCCTACGAACAGTACTTC. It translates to CASRLDWVSLTGPYEQYF.

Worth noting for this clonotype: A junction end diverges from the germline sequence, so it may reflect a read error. The DNA for the CDR3 is TGTGTCAGCAGCCAAGATTCCCAGGACTACTACGAGCAGTACTTC. Protein product: CVSSQDSQDYYEQYF. The J gene is TRBJ2-7, the V gene TRBV14; a possible D gene is TRBD2 (6 bases). Germline V lookup: CDR1 SGHDN, CDR2 FVKESK. The CDR3 totals 15 residues. Full variable domain (missing parts from reference TRBV14 and TRBJ2-7): EAGVTQFPSHSVIEKGQTVTLRCDPISGHDNLYWYRRVMGKEIKFLLHFVKESKQDESGMPNNRFLAERTGGTYSTLKVQPAELEDSGVYFCVSSQDSQDYYEQYFGPGTRLTVT.

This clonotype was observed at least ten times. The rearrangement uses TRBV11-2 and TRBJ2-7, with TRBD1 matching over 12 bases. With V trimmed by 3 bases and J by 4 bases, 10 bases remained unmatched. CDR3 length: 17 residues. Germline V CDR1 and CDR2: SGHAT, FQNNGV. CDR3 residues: CASSFQPGQGARYEQYF. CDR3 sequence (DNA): TGTGCCAGCAGCTTCCAACCGGGACAGGGGGCGCGATACGAGCAGTACTTC.

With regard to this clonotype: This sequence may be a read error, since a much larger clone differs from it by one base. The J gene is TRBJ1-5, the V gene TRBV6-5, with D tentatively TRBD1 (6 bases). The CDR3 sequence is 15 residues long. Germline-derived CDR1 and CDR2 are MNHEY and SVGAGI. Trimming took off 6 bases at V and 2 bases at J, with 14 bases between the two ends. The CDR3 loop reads CASSQGQRGNQPQHF. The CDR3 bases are TGTGCCAGCAGCCAAGGACAGCGGGGCAATCAGCCCCAGCATTTT.

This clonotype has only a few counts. CDR3 nucleotide sequence: TGTGCCTGGAGGGCGATGACAGCTGGAAACACCATATATTTT. It specifies CAWRAMTAGNTIYF. The gene calls are TRBV30 and TRBJ1-3, with D possibly being TRBD1 (5 bases). Looked up from germline, CDR1 is GTSNPN and CDR2 is SVGIG (reference sequence). The CDR3 consists of 14 residues. Trimming took 3 bases from V and 2 from J, leaving 11 bases between them.

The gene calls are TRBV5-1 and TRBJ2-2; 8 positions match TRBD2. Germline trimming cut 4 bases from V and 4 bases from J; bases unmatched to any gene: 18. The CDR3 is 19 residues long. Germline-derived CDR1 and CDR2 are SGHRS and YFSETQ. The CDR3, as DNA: TGCGCCAGCAGCCCGCAGCCGGGACTAGTGGGAGGGCGCACCGGGGAGCTGTTTTTT. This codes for CASSPQPGLVGGRTGELFF.

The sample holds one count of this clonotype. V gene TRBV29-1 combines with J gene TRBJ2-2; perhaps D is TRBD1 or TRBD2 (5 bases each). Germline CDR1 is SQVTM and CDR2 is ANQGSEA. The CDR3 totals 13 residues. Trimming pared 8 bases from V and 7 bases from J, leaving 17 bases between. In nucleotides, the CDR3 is TGCAGCTCTCGGACATGGGAGAGCGGGGAGCTGTTTTTT. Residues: CSSRTWESGELFF.

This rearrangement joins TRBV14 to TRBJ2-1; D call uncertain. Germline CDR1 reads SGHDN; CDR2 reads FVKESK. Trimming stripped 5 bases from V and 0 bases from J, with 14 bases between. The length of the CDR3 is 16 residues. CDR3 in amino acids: CASSNPGGSSYNEQFF. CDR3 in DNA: TGTGCCAGCAGCAATCCCGGCGGAAGCTCCTACAATGAGCAGTTCTTC.

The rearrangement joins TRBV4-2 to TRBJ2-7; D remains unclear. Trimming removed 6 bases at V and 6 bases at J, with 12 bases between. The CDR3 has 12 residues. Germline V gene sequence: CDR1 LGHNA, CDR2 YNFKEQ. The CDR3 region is CASSHPLSEQYF. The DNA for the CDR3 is TGTGCCAGCAGTCACCCGTTGAGCGAGCAGTACTTC.

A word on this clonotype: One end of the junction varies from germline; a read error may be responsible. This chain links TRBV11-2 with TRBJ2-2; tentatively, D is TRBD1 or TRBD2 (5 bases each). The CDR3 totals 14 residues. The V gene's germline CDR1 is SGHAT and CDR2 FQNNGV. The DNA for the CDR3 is TGTGCCAGCAGCTCGGGACCTACAGGCCAGGAGCTGTTCTTT. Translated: CASSSGPTGQELFF.

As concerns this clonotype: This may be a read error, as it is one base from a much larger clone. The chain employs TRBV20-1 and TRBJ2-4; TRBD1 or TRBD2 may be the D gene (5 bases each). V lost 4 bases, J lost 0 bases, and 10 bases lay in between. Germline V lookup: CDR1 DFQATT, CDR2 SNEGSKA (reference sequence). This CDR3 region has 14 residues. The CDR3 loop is CSAMGPLAKNIQYF. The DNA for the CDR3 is TGCAGTGCTATGGGACCTCTAGCCAAAAACATTCAGTACTTC.

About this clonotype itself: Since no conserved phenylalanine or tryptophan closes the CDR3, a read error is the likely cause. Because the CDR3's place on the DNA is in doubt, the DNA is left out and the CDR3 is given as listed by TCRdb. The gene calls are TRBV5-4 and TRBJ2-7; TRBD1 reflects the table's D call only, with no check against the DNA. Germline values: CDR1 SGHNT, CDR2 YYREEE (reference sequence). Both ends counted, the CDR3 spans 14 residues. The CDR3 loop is CASSPGTVPYEQYL.

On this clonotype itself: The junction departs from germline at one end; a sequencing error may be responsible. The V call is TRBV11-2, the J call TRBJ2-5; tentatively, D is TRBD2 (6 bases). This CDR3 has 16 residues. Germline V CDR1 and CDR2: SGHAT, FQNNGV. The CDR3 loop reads CAGSYSRGSGRETQCF. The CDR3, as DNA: TGTGCCGGCAGCTACTCCCGTGGTAGCGGTAGAGAGACCCAGTGCTTC.

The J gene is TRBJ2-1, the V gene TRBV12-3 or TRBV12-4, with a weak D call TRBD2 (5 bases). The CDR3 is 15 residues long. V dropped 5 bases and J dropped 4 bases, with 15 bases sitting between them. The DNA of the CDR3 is TGTGCCAGCAGTAGGGTTAAGAGGGATTACAATGAGCAGTTCTTC. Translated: CASSRVKRDYNEQFF.

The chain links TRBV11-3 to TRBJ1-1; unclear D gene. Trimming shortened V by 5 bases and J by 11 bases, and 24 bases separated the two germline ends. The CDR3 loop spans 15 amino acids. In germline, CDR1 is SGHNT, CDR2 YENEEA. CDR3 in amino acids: CASSAAGTRNIEAFF. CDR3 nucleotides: TGTGCCAGCAGCGCAGCTGGCACCAGGAACATTGAGGCTTTCTTT.

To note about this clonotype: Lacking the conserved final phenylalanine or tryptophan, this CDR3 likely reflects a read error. Here the CDR3 reads CASSQDGGDPYDEQFL. The CDR3 DNA is TGTGCCAGCAGCCAAGATGGAGGGGACCCCTATGATGAGCAGTTCCTC. This chain joins TRBV4-2 and TRBJ2-1; D is perhaps TRBD2 (6 bases). The CDR3 consists of 16 residues. Germline V gives CDR1 LGHNA, CDR2 YNFKEQ. Trimming removed 0 bases at V and 8 bases at J, with 17 bases between.

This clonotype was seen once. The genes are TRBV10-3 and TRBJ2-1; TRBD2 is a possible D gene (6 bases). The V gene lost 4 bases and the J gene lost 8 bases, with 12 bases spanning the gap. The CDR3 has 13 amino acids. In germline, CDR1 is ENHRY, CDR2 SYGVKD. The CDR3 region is CAISGGREDEQFF. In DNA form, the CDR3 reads TGTGCCATCAGTGGGGGCAGGGAGGATGAGCAGTTCTTC.